Given below is one T cell receptor (beta chain) in context. Its cognate antigen is unknown. These data are taken from a study of cytomegalovirus exposure and HLA in healthy donors. Across the whole study: A subsequent analysis reported that the 120 or so validation repertoires were produced on the same platform that had also been used for the 550 to 750 first-cohort repertoires. Study-wide points: Listed as cytomegalovirus-associated were 150 to 200 TCR beta chains. For most TCR sequences rarity was the rule, although some public TCRs occurred in many donors. Reported results showed that the classifier diagnosed cytomegalovirus status with high specificity and sensitivity.

The data were produced by immunoSEQ multiplex PCR, yet TCRdb's version contains in-frame clones alone and is incomplete. The table has more than 300,000 clones, more than 80% seen once. The V end was cut by 2 bases, the J end by 2 bases, with 13 bases between. The CDR3 length is 15 residues. Germline CDR1 MDHEN, CDR2 SYDVKM. The clonotype comes from a woman younger than 35 in good health and CMV-seronegative. Material for sequencing was PBMCs. The V gene is TRBV28, the J gene TRBJ2-7; tentatively, D is TRBD2 (6 bases). CDR3 amino acids: CASSLGGYNTYEQYF. The CDR3, as DNA: TGTGCCAGCAGTTTAGGAGGGTACAACACCTACGAGCAGTACTTC.